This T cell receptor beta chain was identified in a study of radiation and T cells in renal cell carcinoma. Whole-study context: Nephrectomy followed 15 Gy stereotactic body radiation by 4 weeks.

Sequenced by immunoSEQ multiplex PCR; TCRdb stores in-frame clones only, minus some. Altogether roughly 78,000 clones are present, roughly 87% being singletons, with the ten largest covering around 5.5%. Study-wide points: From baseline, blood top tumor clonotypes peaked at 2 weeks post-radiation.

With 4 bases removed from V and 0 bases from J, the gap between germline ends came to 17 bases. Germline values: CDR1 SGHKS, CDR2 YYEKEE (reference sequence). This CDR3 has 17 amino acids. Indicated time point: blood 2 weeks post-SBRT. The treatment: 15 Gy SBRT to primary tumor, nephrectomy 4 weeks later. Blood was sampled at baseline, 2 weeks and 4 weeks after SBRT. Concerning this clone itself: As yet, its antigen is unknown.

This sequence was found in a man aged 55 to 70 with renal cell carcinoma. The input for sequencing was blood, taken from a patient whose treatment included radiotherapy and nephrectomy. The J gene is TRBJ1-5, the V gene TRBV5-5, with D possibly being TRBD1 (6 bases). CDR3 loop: CASSPLPAGASNQPQHF. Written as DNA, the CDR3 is TGTGCCAGCAGCCCCCTCCCAGCAGGGGCTAGCAATCAGCCCCAGCATTTT.